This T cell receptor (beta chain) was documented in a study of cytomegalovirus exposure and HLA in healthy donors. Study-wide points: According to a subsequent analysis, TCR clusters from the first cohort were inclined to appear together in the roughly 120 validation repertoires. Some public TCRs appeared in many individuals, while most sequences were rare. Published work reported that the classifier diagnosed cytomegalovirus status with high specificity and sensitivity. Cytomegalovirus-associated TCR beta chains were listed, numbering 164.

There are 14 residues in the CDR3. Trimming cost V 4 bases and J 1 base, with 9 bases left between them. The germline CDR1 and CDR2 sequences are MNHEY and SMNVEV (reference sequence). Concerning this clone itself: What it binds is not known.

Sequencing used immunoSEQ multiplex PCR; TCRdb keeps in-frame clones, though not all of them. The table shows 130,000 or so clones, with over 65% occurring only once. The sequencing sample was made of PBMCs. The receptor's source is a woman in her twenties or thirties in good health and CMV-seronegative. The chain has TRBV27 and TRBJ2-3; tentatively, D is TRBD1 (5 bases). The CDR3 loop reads CASSSPRGTDTQYF. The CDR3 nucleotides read TGTGCCAGCAGTTCGCCCAGGGGCACAGATACGCAGTATTTT.